This T cell receptor beta chain stems from a study of monozygotic twins with inflammatory bowel disease. This CDR3 region has 17 residues. Researchers used template switching to add UMIs featuring a 6-nucleotide sample barcode. Each CDR3 protein gets one entry in TCRdb, which reprocessed the 5' RACE reads and gives no DNA. This table lists under 150,000 distinct CDR3 sequences. The sequence came from a human donor with ulcerative colitis or Crohn's disease, or a healthy co-twin of an affected twin (not recorded which). V usage is TRBV12-3 or TRBV12-4 and J usage is TRBJ2-7; as DNA is missing, the TRBD1 call by TCRdb cannot be tested. Sequencing was performed on blood. This CDR3 reads CASSFFARQGAAYEQYF.